Given below is one T cell receptor beta chain in context. Antigen unknown. The sample is drawn from a study of T-cell reconstitution after alpha-beta-depleted transplantation in children. Regarding the study as a whole: When one year had passed after transplant, most T-cell counts and diversity came from newly produced T cells. Several hundred expanded graft clones reportedly were the source of alpha-beta T cells about two months after transplant.

V trimming: 4 bases; J trimming: 5 bases; junction bases outside the gene matches: 4. CDR1 is SGHVS, CDR2 FNYEAQ, per germline. The CDR3 is 14 amino acids. Preparation of the TCRbeta library used unique molecular identifiers. TCRdb itself ran the PCR reads through MiXCR, one entry per CDR3 protein. The repertoire holds 700,000 to 850,000 distinct CDR3 sequences, approximately 15% seen once, with 5% in the top ten. This receptor was identified in a male patient between 10 and 17 years old who had a stem cell transplant for acute lymphoblastic leukemia, so the T cells may come from the graft donor. Sequenced here: PBMCs, mostly from graft donor cells, sampled 360 days after TCRalphabeta/CD19-depleted stem cell transplant. The gene calls are TRBV7-6 and TRBJ2-1, with 8 bases matching TRBD1. The CDR3 spells CASSSHRGDNEQFF. DNA for the CDR3: TGTGCCAGCAGCTCCCACAGGGGGGACAATGAGCAGTTCTTC.